Only one count was recorded for the clone carrying this TCR beta chain. This CDR3 contains 14 residues. Trimming removed 6 bases at V and 5 bases at J, with 16 bases between. Germline assignment: CDR1 LGHNT and CDR2 FRNRAP. This entry is derived from a study of blood T cell repertoires in COVID-19. Study at large: Sources were T cells, B-cell-depleted T cells, or PBMCs; the material itself was cDNA or gDNA.

Authors' analysis steps: Quantification of nucleated cells was approximated via reference gene primer amplification. Method: immunoSEQ multiplex PCR; TCRdb's copy keeps in-frame clones and lacks some. V and J calls and clone size are those listed in that table; D and trimming were worked out from the DNA. The sample comprises around 95,000 clones, approximately 86% of which are singletons, and under 15% rests with the top ten. The sequence was obtained from a man aged 45-65 years with active or convalescent COVID-19. The V gene is TRBV12-5, the J gene TRBJ1-1; D unclear. The material sequenced was peripheral blood. CDR3 coding DNA: TGTGCTAGTGGAGACCAACCTCTGGAGACTGAAGCTTTCTTT. Its translation: CASGDQPLETEAFF.